This TCR beta chain emerged from a study of blood T cell repertoires in COVID-19. TCRdb's table, derived via immunoSEQ multiplex PCR, lists solely in-frame clones and lacks some. This table has hundreds of thousands of clones, 87% appearing once. This CDR3 is 12 amino acids long. CDR1 and CDR2 (germline): SGHTA, FQGNSA. V gave up 5 bases and J gave up 4 bases, with 8 bases separating them. This receptor was taken from a woman aged 40 to 50 who had recovered from COVID-19. The J gene is TRBJ1-2, the V gene TRBV7-2; D call uncertain. Specimen: PBMCs or T cells enriched from blood (not recorded which). CDR3 protein: CASSQVSYGYTF. Written as DNA, the CDR3 is TGTGCCAGCAGCCAAGTGAGCTATGGCTACACCTTC.